This T cell receptor beta chain is from a study of identical twins. Broader study findings: Cord blood beta clonotypes that were abundant carried fewer insertions, and memory repertoires showed no such trend. Models predicted too little out-of-frame TCR alpha sharing in monozygotic twins. Potential partial confounding of zero-insertion analyses by invariant MAIT and iNKT cells was noted.

Note on this clonotype: What it binds is not known. Germline is not matched at one junction end, which may reflect a read error.

Template switching added a universal primer site, and cDNA bore unique molecular identifiers. TCRdb re-analysed the 5' RACE reads in MiXCR, keeping a single row per CDR3 protein. In the table there are under 300,000 distinct CDR3 sequences, around 15% of which are singletons. The CDR3 is 13 residues long. CDR1 is DFQATT and CDR2 is SNEGSKA in the germline V gene (reference sequence). The specimen was memory (CD45RO+) T cells sorted from blood. This sequence joins TRBV20-1 and TRBJ2-4; 7 bases line up with TRBD2. The receptor's source is a woman under 30 in good health. The CDR3 DNA sequence: TGCAGTGCTCCCCGGGAGGCCAAAAACATTCGGTACTTC. Protein product: CSAPREAKNIRYF.